These 25 T cell receptor beta chains share one sample of origin, sequenced in a study of T cell repertoires in breast cancer. Blocking oligonucleotides added to a second nested PCR suppressed unpaired genes. TCRdb itself ran the emulsion pairing reads through MiXCR, one entry per CDR3 protein. The data show approximately 4,000 distinct CDR3 sequences, roughly 32% seen once. An expanded emulsion RT-PCR with primers for all TCR V genes paired CD8+ T cell chains. Sequencing was done on a sample of CD8+ T cells. The receptor set was obtained from a pool of human donors with breast cancer or a healthy control (not recorded which).

Notes on this clonotype: Possible read error: a much larger clone is one base away. The chain joins TRBV12-3 or TRBV12-4 to TRBJ2-4, with D possibly matching TRBD1 (6 bases). V lost 6 bases to trimming and J lost 0 bases, with 21 bases between them. The CDR3 sequence is 18 residues long. This CDR3 is CASRVGQYPALAKNIQYF. The CDR3 DNA is TGTGCCAGCAGGGTCGGACAGTACCCAGCTCTAGCCAAAAACATTCAGTACTTC.

This clonotype was seen many times. At one of its ends the junction is not consistent with the germline gene, which may arise from a read error. The chain is built from TRBV28 and TRBJ2-7; 7 bases match TRBD1. CDR1 MDHEN and CDR2 SYDVKM come from the germline V gene. The length of the CDR3 is 12 residues. DNA for the CDR3: TGTGCCAGCAAAGGGGGCAGGGGCGTCCCCTTGTTC. It is translated as CASKGGRGVPLF.

As concerns this clonotype: Sequence at one end of the junction differs from germline and may be a read error. V usage is TRBV20-1 and J usage is TRBJ2-1; 7 nucleotides match TRBD2. CDR3 length: 15 residues. The germline CDR1 and CDR2 sequences are DFQATT and SNEGSKA (reference sequence). CDR3 nucleotides: TGCAGTGCTATCCAATTCGGCGGGAGAGGGGATGCGCAGTGCTTC. Its translation: CSAIQFGGRGDAQCF.

This clonotype is large in the sample. The chain carries TRBV7-2 and TRBJ2-5; TRBD1 matches at 9 bases. There are 17 residues in the CDR3. Germline assignment: CDR1 SGHTA and CDR2 FQGNSA. V lost 4 bases to trimming and J lost 9 bases; unmatched junction nucleotides: 18. CDR3 sequence reads: CASSSTGTHRGRSAQYF. The CDR3 DNA follows: TGTGCCAGCAGCTCTACCGGAACACACAGGGGGCGGTCGGCCCAGTACTTC.

This clonotype was counted at least ten times. J is TRBJ2-7 and V is TRBV24-1; TRBD1 agrees at 7 bases. The CDR3 is made up of 12 amino acids. CDR1 is KGHDR and CDR2 is SFDVKD in the germline V gene. The J segment lost 1 base and the V segment lost 10 bases, leaving 3 bases of the junction unmatched. In nucleotides, the CDR3 is TGTGCCACTAGGGACAGATCCTACGAGCAGTACGTC. Amino acids: CATRDRSYEQYV.

This clonotype was detected ten times or more. V and J are TRBV28 and TRBJ1-4; D is undetermined. The CDR3 runs 14 residues. V was shortened by 2 bases and J by 6 bases, with 10 bases between the two germline ends. The germline V gene encodes CDR1 MDHEN and CDR2 SYDVKM. The CDR3 protein is CASSLAGVDEKLFF. In DNA form, the CDR3 reads TGTGCCAGCAGTTTAGCGGGAGTGGATGAAAAACTGTTTTTT.

This clonotype was observed once. Relative to the germline gene, one junction end is altered; a read error may explain this. The V and J genes are TRBV19 and TRBJ2-1; TRBD2 matches 11 bases. Germline values: CDR1 LNHDA, CDR2 SQIVND (reference sequence). This CDR3 has 14 residues. The DNA of the CDR3 is TGTGCCACTAACGAACTAGCGGGAGTAGGTGAGCAGTCCTTC. Translated: CATNELAGVGEQSF. The entire variable domain, with the rest obtained from reference TRBV19 and TRBJ2-1, is as follows: DGGITQSPKYLFRKEGQNVTLSCEQNLNHDAMYWYRQDPGQGLRLIYYSQIVNDFQKGDIAEGYSVSREKKESFPLTVTSAQKNPTAFYLCATNELAGVGEQSFGPGTRLTVL.

This clonotype was counted a few times. This rearrangement joins TRBV4-1 to TRBJ2-1, with 7 bases lining up with TRBD1. Germline CDR1 MGHRA, CDR2 YSYEKL. The V gene end was trimmed by 4 bases and the J gene end by 5 bases; junction bases not matched to a gene: 8. This CDR3 spans 15 amino acids. The CDR3 protein is CASSPWTGINNEQFF. Written as DNA, the CDR3 is TGCGCCAGCAGCCCATGGACAGGTATTAACAATGAGCAGTTCTTC.

The J gene is TRBJ1-3, the V gene TRBV18; unclear D gene. The germline V and J ends were trimmed by 6 bases and 4 bases, with 10 bases remaining between them. Germline V lookup: CDR1 KGHSH, CDR2 LQKENI. The length of the CDR3 is 13 residues. For the CDR3, the DNA is TGTGCCAGCTCTATAGGTGCCGGAAACACCATATATTTT. The encoded protein is CASSIGAGNTIYF.

Ten or more counts support this clonotype. CDR3 region: CSASYRDRGELFF. The CDR3, as DNA: TGCAGTGCTAGCTACAGGGACCGCGGGGAGCTGTTTTTT. The V gene is TRBV20-1, the J gene TRBJ2-2; a possible D gene is TRBD1 (6 bases). Trimming removed 3 bases at V and 7 bases at J, with 12 bases between. The germline V gene has CDR1 DFQATT and CDR2 SNEGSKA (reference sequence). CDR3 length: 13 amino acids.

This chain joins TRBV29-1 and TRBJ2-1, with TRBD1 as a possible D gene (6 bases). Germline assignment: CDR1 SQVTM and CDR2 ANQGSEA. The CDR3 is 14 residues long. Trimming removed 6 bases at V and 3 bases at J, with 15 bases between. CDR3: CSVERQAGYNEQFF. The CDR3 DNA reads as TGCAGCGTGGAGAGACAGGCGGGCTACAATGAGCAGTTCTTC.

With regard to this clonotype: A much larger clone is a single base away; this may be a read error. The CDR3 protein is CASGQALNTEAFF. The CDR3 nucleotides are TGTGCCAGCGGGCAAGCCCTGAACACTGAAGCTTTCTTT. The gene calls are TRBV7-6 and TRBJ1-1; no firm D call. The CDR3 runs to 13 residues. Trimming left V 8 bases short and J 0 bases short, with 10 bases between. Germline-derived CDR1 and CDR2 are SGHVS and FNYEAQ. Variable domain in full (rest from reference TRBV7-6 and TRBJ1-1): GAGVSQSPRYKVTKRGQDVALRCDPISGHVSLYWYRQALGQGPEFLTYFNYEAQQDKSGLPNDRFSAERPEGSISTLTIQRTEQRDSAMYRCASGQALNTEAFFGQGTRLTVV.

CDR3 sequence reads: CASSVGDYGRDGQFF. The CDR3 DNA sequence: TGTGCCAGCAGCGTAGGAGACTACGGACGGGATGGGCAGTTCTTC. The rearrangement links TRBV9 to TRBJ2-1; possibly TRBD2 for D (5 bases). The germline V gene encodes CDR1 SGDLS and CDR2 YYNGEE. The CDR3 consists of 15 residues. V was cut by 0 bases and J by 12 bases, with 19 bases left in between.

The chain has TRBV2 and TRBJ1-3; D unclear. V lost 4 bases and J lost 7, with 20 bases in between. Per the germline V gene, CDR1 is SNHLY and CDR2 is FYNNEI. The CDR3 contains 16 residues. In DNA form, the CDR3 reads TGTGCCAGCAGTGTGAGTCCCGACGCTCTTGGGAACACCATATATTTT. It specifies CASSVSPDALGNTIYF.

The rearrangement links TRBV5-5 to TRBJ2-1, with TRBD2 identical over 7 bases. The CDR3 runs 15 residues. The germline CDR1 and CDR2 sequences are SGHKS and YYEKEE (reference sequence). V dropped 0 bases and J dropped 3; count of bases not matched to a gene: 3. The CDR3 DNA follows: TGTGCCAGCAGCTTGGAGGGCGGGGGCTACAATGAGCAGTTCTTC. It is translated as CASSLEGGGYNEQFF.

For this clonotype: A much larger clone is a single base away; this may be a read error. The chain carries TRBV7-2 and TRBJ1-5; weak D call: TRBD1 (6 bases). This CDR3 has 14 residues. Germline V gives CDR1 SGHTA, CDR2 FQGNSA. V lost 6 bases and J 5 bases, leaving 14 bases between the germline ends. CDR3 in DNA: TGTGCCAGCAGTGTAACAGGGATGGATCAGCCCCAGCATTTT. It is translated as CASSVTGMDQPQHF.

This clonotype was detected a few times. This chain links TRBV20-1 with TRBJ2-4; TRBD1 agrees at 12 bases. Germline V gives CDR1 DFQATT, CDR2 SNEGSKA (reference sequence). The junction had 15 bases not matched to a gene; V was cut back by 0 bases and J by 3 bases. The CDR3 is 20 residues long. DNA of the CDR3: TGCAGTGCTAGAGATCTCGTGGGACAGGGGGCTCCCGGTATCAAAAACATTCAGTACTTC. Amino acids: CSARDLVGQGAPGIKNIQYF.

This chain uses TRBV29-1 with TRBJ2-5, with D perhaps being TRBD1 or TRBD2 (6 bases each). Germline V gene lookup returns CDR1 SQVTM and CDR2 ANQGSEA. This CDR3 comprises 15 residues. V was cut by 6 bases and J by 1 base, with 18 bases left in between. The CDR3 DNA reads as TGCAGCGTCCCCTCGGGGGCAGCAGTCCAAGAGACCCAGTACTTC. Protein product: CSVPSGAAVQETQYF.

This clonotype is categorized as medium-sized. V is TRBV28 and J is TRBJ1-1, with a possible D match to TRBD1 (5 bases). Trimming took off 4 bases at V and 9 bases at J, with 12 bases between the two ends. Germline V lookup: CDR1 MDHEN, CDR2 SYDVKM. The CDR3 spans 12 residues. CDR3 in DNA: TGTGCCAGCAGTTATGGGGACCATAAAGCTTTCTTT. Translation: CASSYGDHKAFF. Full variable domain (outside the CDR3, taken from reference TRBV28 and TRBJ1-1): DVKVTQSSRYLVKRTGEKVFLECVQDMDHENMFWYRQDPGLGLRLIYFSYDVKMKEKGDIPEGYSVSREKKERFSLILESASTNQTSMYLCASSYGDHKAFFGQGTRLTVV.

A remark on this clonotype: A read error may account for a junction end that differs from germline. This chain links TRBV6-2 or TRBV6-3 with TRBJ1-1; D not resolved. The V gene's germline CDR1 is MNHEY and CDR2 SVGEGT. The CDR3 consists of 14 residues. The CDR3 DNA follows: TGTGCCAGCAGCTACTCTGTTCATAACGCTGAAGCTTTCTTT. Protein: CASSYSVHNAEAFF.

The rearrangement uses TRBV11-2 and TRBJ2-1; TRBD2 agrees at 11 bases. Looked up from germline, CDR1 is SGHAT and CDR2 is FQNNGV. V gave up 3 bases and J gave up 4 bases; unmatched junction bases: 11. The CDR3 runs to 18 residues. Here the CDR3 DNA reads TGTGCCAGCAGCTTGGACGGACCGACTAGCGGGAAGTACAATGAGCAGTTCTTC. Its protein product is CASSLDGPTSGKYNEQFF. The full variable domain, rest sourced from reference TRBV11-2 and TRBJ2-1, is EAGVAQSPRYKIIEKRQSVAFWCNPISGHATLYWYQQILGQGPKLLIQFQNNGVVDDSQLPKDRFSAERLKGVDSTLKIQPAKLEDSAVYLCASSLDGPTSGKYNEQFFGPGTRLTVL.

This clonotype ranks as large (0.1 to 1%). The chain is built from TRBV27 and TRBJ2-1; the match to TRBD1 covers 8 bases. Trimming cost V 0 bases and J 5 bases; bases outside gene matches: 3. Germline-derived CDR1 and CDR2 are MNHEY and SMNVEV (reference sequence). The CDR3 sequence is 15 residues long. CDR3 sequence (DNA): TGTGCCAGCAGTTTATCCCGGACAGGGAACAATGAGCAGTTCTTC. Protein product: CASSLSRTGNNEQFF.

This clonotype was detected ten times or more. This may be a read error: a much more frequent sequence differs by one nucleotide. The chain combines TRBV11-2 with TRBJ1-1; D remains ambiguous. The CDR3 is made up of 12 amino acids. Trimming cost V 5 bases and J 6 bases, with 10 bases left between them. Germline-derived CDR1 and CDR2 are SGHAT and FQNNGV. The CDR3 DNA follows: TGTGCCAGCAGCGCCCGACGGGCTGAAGCTTTCTTT. Protein: CASSARRAEAFF.

The chain carries TRBV6-2 or TRBV6-3 and TRBJ2-4; D gene ambiguous. In germline, CDR1 is MNHEY, CDR2 SVGEGT. V dropped 4 bases and J dropped 11 bases, with 9 bases sitting between them. CDR3 size: 11 residues. The CDR3 DNA reads as TGTGCCAGCAGTTTGGGTCTCCTTCAGTACTTC. This encodes CASSLGLLQYF.

By its share, this clonotype is medium-sized. The chain carries TRBV10-3 and TRBJ1-1; weak D call: TRBD1 (5 bases). Germline CDR1 reads ENHRY; CDR2 reads SYGVKD. V dropped 6 bases and J dropped 2 bases, with 13 bases sitting between them. This CDR3 contains 14 residues. CDR3 sequence reads: CAISLSGLNTEAFF. In DNA, the CDR3 is TGTGCCATCAGCCTTTCGGGACTTAACACTGAAGCTTTCTTT.